The clone carrying this T cell receptor beta chain was observed a handful of times. Its antigen is unidentified. TCRdb reprocessed the reads via MiXCR and lists one record per CDR3 protein. The repertoire includes about 740,000 distinct CDR3 sequences, 30% to 35% of them detected once, and approximately 18% sits in the top ten. This CDR3 has 14 amino acids. V dropped 6 bases and J dropped 4 bases, with 16 bases sitting between them. Per the germline V gene, CDR1 is SQVTM and CDR2 is ANQGSEA. The data originate from a study of T cell repertoires in cytomegalovirus infection. On the study more broadly: Recently identified HLA-C-restricted CMV epitopes were used, and well-studied HLA-B-restricted CMV epitopes were used as well. It can be stated that public TCR beta signatures indicated CMV infection as well as a matching HLA type.

Findings of the study overall: Clonotypes of TCR beta that were HLA-C-restricted and CMV-specific dominated the ex vivo response. Cumulated frequencies of public TCR beta families served to identify carriers of CMV plus the relevant HLA.

This material consisted of cultured PBMCs, taken from culture after CMV antigen stimulation. This clonotype was sampled from a human donor in good health (CMV status not recorded). Some clones in this sample may be carry-over from other donors' samples. The rearrangement uses TRBV29-1 and TRBJ1-3, with a tentative D call TRBD1 (6 bases). The CDR3 sequence is CSVPGGGPGNTIYF. In nucleotides, the CDR3 is TGCAGCGTCCCAGGAGGGGGGCCCGGAAACACCATATATTTT.